This T cell receptor (beta chain) appears in the sequencing data of a study of cytomegalovirus exposure and HLA in healthy donors. General study results and limits: Specific recognition of CMV antigens was confirmed in vitro for a few chains (all CMV-associated).

Comments on this clone: Its specificity is unknown.

Germline V lookup: CDR1 MNHEY, CDR2 SVGAGI. The CDR3 is 14 residues long. Trimming removed 6 bases from V and 5 bases from J; junction bases left unmatched: 7. The PCR had 60 Vbeta and 13 Jbeta primers. Here immunoSEQ multiplex PCR was the method, and the copy in TCRdb shows in-frame clones only, minus some. The data contain 230,000 or so clones, around 90% of them seen just once; the ten biggest clones take up about 1.8%. The chain carries TRBV6-5 and TRBJ2-4; TRBD1 matches 7 bases. The source is a girl aged 2-10 years in good health and CMV-seronegative. The sample consisted of PBMCs. The CDR3 loop reads CASRTGIYQNIQYF. CDR3 bases: TGTGCCAGCAGGACAGGGATTTACCAAAACATTCAGTACTTC.